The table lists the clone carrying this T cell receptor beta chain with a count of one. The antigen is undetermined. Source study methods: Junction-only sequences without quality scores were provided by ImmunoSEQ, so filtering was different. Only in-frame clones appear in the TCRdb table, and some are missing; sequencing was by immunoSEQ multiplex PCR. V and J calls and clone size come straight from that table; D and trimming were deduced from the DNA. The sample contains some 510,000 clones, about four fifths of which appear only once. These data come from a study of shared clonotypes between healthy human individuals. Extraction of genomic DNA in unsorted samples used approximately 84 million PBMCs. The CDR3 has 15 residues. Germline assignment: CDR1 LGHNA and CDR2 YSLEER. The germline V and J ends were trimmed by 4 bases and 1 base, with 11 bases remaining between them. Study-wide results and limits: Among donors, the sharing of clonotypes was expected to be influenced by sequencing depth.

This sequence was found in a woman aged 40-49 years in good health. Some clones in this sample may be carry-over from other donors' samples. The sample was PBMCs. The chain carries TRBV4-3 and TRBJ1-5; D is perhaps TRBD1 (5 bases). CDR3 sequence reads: CASSRTGDSNQPQHF. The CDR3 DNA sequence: TGCGCCAGCAGCCGTACGGGGGACAGCAATCAGCCCCAGCATTTT.